These 14 T cell receptor beta chains were all obtained from the same sample, sequenced in a study of OX40 agonist ivuxolimab in advanced cancers. Clones were read by immunoSEQ multiplex PCR, and TCRdb kept only the in-frame ones, dropping some. This table holds around 51,000 clones, roughly four fifths found once. The sequencing used CD4+ or CD8+ T cells sorted from blood, collected in a trial of the OX40 agonist ivuxolimab. Receptor source: an adult with an advanced solid tumor such as melanoma, head and neck, liver or kidney cancer.

The chain joins TRBV2 to TRBJ2-7, with D uncertain. V lost 4 bases, J lost 5 bases, and 15 bases lay in between. The CDR3 totals 14 residues. Germline loops: CDR1 SNHLY, CDR2 FYNNEI. The CDR3: CASSALWVKNEQYF. CDR3 sequence (DNA): TGTGCCAGCAGTGCGCTTTGGGTCAAGAACGAGCAGTACTTC.

Concerning this clone: Other DNA sequences of this sample code for an identical CDR3. The CDR3 DNA is TGTGCCAGCAGTGAAGTGGGGGGGAGCTCCTATAATTCACCCCTCCACTTT. It encodes CASSEVGGSSYNSPLHF. The J gene is TRBJ1-6, the V gene TRBV6-1; D may be TRBD1 (5 bases). Germline CDR1 reads MNHNS; CDR2 reads SASEGT. The V and J ends lost 1 base and 0 bases respectively, with 10 bases between them. The CDR3 is made up of 17 amino acids.

The gene calls are TRBV5-1 and TRBJ2-3, with 8 bases fitting TRBD1. The CDR3 runs 14 residues. CDR1 and CDR2 from the germline V gene are SGHRS and YFSETQ. The V segment lost 1 base and the J segment 5 bases; nucleotides outside the gene matches: 3. CDR3 residues: CASSLKQGVDTQYF. In DNA, the CDR3 is TGCGCCAGCAGCTTGAAACAGGGGGTAGATACGCAGTATTTT.

The chain combines TRBV7-2 with TRBJ2-1; D unresolved. Germline V gene data show CDR1 as SGHTA and CDR2 as FQGNSA. V was pared by 3 bases and J by 8 bases, with 8 bases between. The CDR3 has 12 residues. As DNA, the CDR3 is TGTGCCAGCAGCTTGAGTCGCGATGAGCAGTTCTTC. Amino acid sequence: CASSLSRDEQFF. The whole variable domain, filled in from reference TRBV7-2 and TRBJ2-1, reads GAGVSQSPSNKVTEKGKDVELRCDPISGHTALYWYRQSLGQGLEFLIYFQGNSAPDKSGLPSDRFSAERTGGSVSTLTIQRTQQEDSAVYLCASSLSRDEQFFGPGTRLTVL.

The V gene is TRBV25-1, the J gene TRBJ2-1, with 7 bases aligning to TRBD2. The CDR3 is 15 residues long. CDR1 is MGHDK and CDR2 is SYGVNS in the germline V gene. The V gene end was trimmed by 6 bases and the J gene end by 1 base; junction bases not matched to a gene: 6. Here the CDR3 reads CASRAGTMSYNEQFF. CDR3 in DNA: TGTGCCAGCAGAGCCGGGACTATGTCCTACAATGAGCAGTTCTTC.

V is TRBV10-1 and J is TRBJ1-1; D uncertain. V shed 1 base and J shed 1 base, with 4 bases lying between them. Germline loops: CDR1 WNHNN, CDR2 SYGVQD (reference sequence). The CDR3 is 13 amino acids. The CDR3 DNA follows: TGCGCCAGCAGTGAGTGGGGGAACACTGAAGCTTTCTTT. It is translated as CASSEWGNTEAFF.

The chain is built from TRBV6-6 and TRBJ2-3; 9 bases line up with TRBD2. CDR1 and CDR2 (germline): MNHNY, SVGAGI (reference sequence). The CDR3 consists of 15 residues. V shed 6 bases and J 2 bases; nucleotides not matched to a gene: 6. In nucleotides, the CDR3 is TGTGCCAGCAGCGCGGGGGGGCCGTACACAGATACGCAGTATTTT. Its protein product is CASSAGGPYTDTQYF.

This clone was recorded a few times. The rearrangement joins TRBV29-1 to TRBJ1-1; D perhaps matches TRBD1 (5 bases). The CDR3 runs to 13 residues. CDR1 and CDR2 from the germline V gene are SQVTM and ANQGSEA. The V and J ends lost 1 base and 0 bases respectively, with 6 bases between them. CDR3 residues: CSVEVTVNTEAFF. The CDR3 nucleotides are TGCAGCGTTGAAGTGACAGTGAACACTGAAGCTTTCTTT.

V usage is TRBV5-8 and J usage is TRBJ2-5; 9 bases fit TRBD2. The CDR3 sequence is 15 residues long. The germline CDR1 and CDR2 sequences are SGHTS and YDEGEE. The trim removed 4 bases at V and 5 bases at J, leaving 9 bases unmatched. The CDR3 bases are TGTGCCAGCAGCCCCCGAAGCGGGGGGCGGGAGACCCAGTACTTC. This encodes CASSPRSGGRETQYF. Complete variable domain (other parts from reference TRBV5-8 and TRBJ2-5): EAGVTQSPTHLIKTRGQQATLRCSPISGHTSVYWYQQALGLGLQFLLWYDEGEERNRGNFPPRFSGRQFPNYSSELNVNALELEDSALYLCASSPRSGGRETQYFGPGTRLLVL.

The CDR3 nucleotides read TGTGCCATCAGTGAGTGGGTCAGCATAAGTAGCACAGATACGCAGTATTTT. Protein: CAISEWVSISSTDTQYF. The gene calls are TRBV10-3 and TRBJ2-3; unclear D gene. The V end lost 1 base, the J end lost 0 bases, and 14 bases lay between the germline ends. The CDR3 is 17 residues long. CDR1 and CDR2 (germline): ENHRY, SYGVKD.

The V gene is TRBV9, the J gene TRBJ1-5; D is possibly TRBD1 (6 bases). Deletions cut 4 bases from V and 6 bases from J, with 17 bases between. This CDR3 is built from 15 residues. Germline V CDR1 and CDR2: SGDLS, YYNGEE. Here the CDR3 reads CASSPTGSGSQPQHF. The CDR3 DNA sequence: TGTGCCAGCAGCCCTACAGGGTCCGGATCTCAGCCCCAGCATTTT.

The chain carries TRBV11-3 and TRBJ2-5, with 8 bases aligning to TRBD1. The CDR3 is 13 residues long. Germline trimming cut 6 bases from V and 1 base from J; bases unmatched to any gene: 1. Germline V lookup: CDR1 SGHNT, CDR2 YENEEA. The DNA of the CDR3 is TGTGCCAGCAGAGGGACAGGCCAAGAGACCCAGTACTTC. Amino acids: CASRGTGQETQYF.

The rearrangement joins TRBV5-1 to TRBJ2-6, with 8 bases fitting TRBD1. The CDR3 runs 18 residues. CDR1 is SGHRS and CDR2 is YFSETQ in the germline V gene. The V and J ends lost 2 bases and 0 bases, in that order; junction bases with no gene match: 7. CDR3 nucleotides: TGCGCCAGCAGCTTCGATCCGGGACAGGCCTCTGGGGCCAACGTCCTGACTTTC. Protein product: CASSFDPGQASGANVLTF.

With regard to this clone: Other DNA sequences in the sample encode the same CDR3. The rearrangement links TRBV6-5 to TRBJ1-1; D is uncertain. Germline V CDR1 and CDR2: MNHEY, SVGAGI. The CDR3 has 13 residues. V was pared by 6 bases and J by 2 bases, with 10 bases between. In DNA, the CDR3 is TGTGCCAGCAGCGGCAGCGAAAACACTGAAGCTTTCTTT. Its protein is CASSGSENTEAFF.